These 16 T cell receptor beta chains originate from one sample sequenced in a study of CD4 T cells in relation to SARS-CoV-2 and coronaviruses. Unexposed donor CD4+ T cells date from about 2011-2019, before the COVID-19 pandemic. Isolation of CD4+ T cells took place after about 9 days in culture. For these TCRs, the target antigens are not known. Using immunoSEQ multiplex PCR, the repertoire was profiled, and TCRdb retains in-frame clones only, with some absent. This sample has 25,000 to 35,000 clones, with roughly 70% found just once. The sequenced sample consisted of CD4+ T cells from PBMCs, cultured in vitro. The receptors were sampled from a human donor in good health.

The CDR3 nucleotides are TGTGCCACGACTAGCGGGAGAGATAATGAGCAGTTCTTC. It is translated as CATTSGRDNEQFF. The chain links TRBV24-1 to TRBJ2-1; 12 bases map to TRBD2. Per germline, CDR1 KGHDR and CDR2 SFDVKD. CDR3 length: 13 amino acids. J was trimmed by 7 bases and V by 10 bases; bases with no gene match: 4.

V gene TRBV5-6 combines with J gene TRBJ2-7, with D tentatively TRBD1 or TRBD2 (8 bases each). The CDR3 consists of 18 residues. CDR1 and CDR2 (germline): SGHDT, YYEEEE. V lost 4 bases and J lost 4, with 27 bases in between. CDR3 residues: CASSNTYGQGGRIYEQYF. The CDR3 DNA sequence: TGTGCCAGCAGCAATACCTACGGACAGGGCGGGAGGATATACGAGCAGTACTTC.

The chain recombines TRBV7-2 with TRBJ2-3, with TRBD2 as a possible D gene (5 bases). Germline V lookup: CDR1 SGHTA, CDR2 FQGNSA. This CDR3 spans 15 amino acids. V dropped 0 bases and J dropped 2 bases, with 9 bases sitting between them. The CDR3 bases are TGTGCCAGCAGCTTAGCGGCGGGCCTCACAGATACGCAGTATTTT. Protein product: CASSLAAGLTDTQYF.

V is TRBV7-9 and J is TRBJ1-3; D is unclear. The CDR3 is made up of 13 amino acids. Looked up from germline, CDR1 is SEHNR and CDR2 is FQNEAQ (reference sequence). The V end was cut by 5 bases, the J end by 3 bases, with 8 bases between. The CDR3 loop reads CASSLGLGNTIYF. CDR3 nucleotide sequence: TGTGCCAGCAGCCTAGGCCTTGGAAACACCATATATTTT.

This chain uses TRBV3-1 (or the pseudogene TRBV3-2) with TRBJ2-2; TRBD2 agrees at 11 bases. The CDR3 is 15 residues long. The trim removed 3 bases at V and 6 bases at J, leaving 3 bases unmatched. Germline V gene sequence: CDR1 LGHDT, CDR2 YNNKEL (reference sequence). This CDR3 is CASSQISGGAGELFF. CDR3 in DNA: TGTGCCAGCAGCCAGATTAGCGGGGGGGCCGGGGAGCTGTTTTTT.

The chain combines TRBV7-8 with TRBJ2-3, with 9 nucleotides matching TRBD2. V trimming: 5 bases; J trimming: 5 bases; junction bases outside the gene matches: 14. This CDR3 has 17 amino acids. Germline CDR1 is SGHVS and CDR2 is FQNEAQ. CDR3 nucleotide sequence: TGTGCCAGCAGCGGGTCGAGCGGGAGGTTTGCGAGAGATACGCAGTATTTT. This gives the protein CASSGSSGRFARDTQYF. The variable domain in full, completed from reference TRBV7-8 and TRBJ2-3, reads GAGVSQSPRYKVAKRGQDVALRCDPISGHVSLFWYQQALGQGPEFLTYFQNEAQLDKSGLPSDRFFAERPEGSVSTLKIQRTQQEDSAVYLCASSGSSGRFARDTQYFGPGTRLTVL.

CDR3 DNA: TGCAGCGTTAGACCTACTAACTCTGGAAACACCATATATTTT. This sequence encodes CSVRPTNSGNTIYF. The chain couples TRBV29-1 to TRBJ1-3; D gene unclear. The V end lost 5 bases, the J end lost 0 bases, and 11 bases lay between the germline ends. The CDR3 length is 14 residues. Germline V lookup: CDR1 SQVTM, CDR2 ANQGSEA.

V and J are TRBV25-1 and TRBJ1-2, with TRBD1 as a possible D gene (5 bases). This CDR3 is 14 amino acids long. CDR1 is MGHDK and CDR2 is SYGVNS in the germline V gene. V dropped 3 bases and J dropped 0 bases, with 8 bases sitting between them. CDR3 sequence: CASSDQGPNYGYTF. CDR3 DNA: TGTGCCAGCAGTGACCAGGGCCCTAACTATGGCTACACCTTC.

CDR3 sequence (DNA): TGTGCCAGCAGCTTAGCAATTTTTAGCAATCAGCCCCAGCATTTT. This encodes CASSLAIFSNQPQHF. The chain joins TRBV7-2 to TRBJ1-5; D gene unclear. Trimming pared 0 bases from V and 0 bases from J, leaving 6 bases between. This CDR3 comprises 15 residues. Germline CDR1 is SGHTA and CDR2 is FQGNSA.

The rearrangement links TRBV11-2 to TRBJ1-2; 8 bases map to TRBD1. The CDR3 covers 13 residues. V lost 5 bases and J lost 7; bases outside the gene matches: 6. The germline gives CDR1 SGHAT, CDR2 FQNNGV. The CDR3 DNA reads as TGTGCCAGCAGCCCACAGGGGGGGTTTGGCTACACCTTC. Encoded protein: CASSPQGGFGYTF.

The rearrangement links TRBV6-5 to TRBJ2-1, with D unresolved. Trimming took 7 bases from V and 8 from J, leaving 18 bases between them. The CDR3 is 14 residues long. Looked up from germline, CDR1 is MNHEY and CDR2 is SVGAGI. CDR3 in DNA: TGTGCCAGCACACCCCAGCATATGGGTTATGAGCAGTTCTTC. Translation: CASTPQHMGYEQFF.

This clone was seen only a few times. This rearrangement joins TRBV19 to TRBJ2-1; unclear D gene. CDR3 size: 15 residues. Germline V gives CDR1 LNHDA, CDR2 SQIVND (reference sequence). Trimming stripped 5 bases from V and 7 bases from J, with 18 bases between. CDR3: CASSLQARQSNEQFF. The CDR3 region has the DNA TGTGCCAGTAGTCTCCAGGCGCGCCAAAGTAATGAGCAGTTCTTC.

This chain joins TRBV11-1 and TRBJ2-7, with D possibly being TRBD1 (5 bases). The CDR3 is 14 residues long. CDR1 SGHAT and CDR2 FQDESV come from the germline V gene (reference sequence). V gave up 5 bases and J gave up 4 bases, with 15 bases separating them. CDR3 region: CASSLNSQGYEQYF. The DNA of the CDR3 is TGTGCCAGCAGCCTTAATTCGCAGGGATACGAGCAGTACTTC.

The gene calls are TRBV3-1 (or the pseudogene TRBV3-2) and TRBJ2-1; 11 bases fit TRBD2. Trimming took 5 bases from V and 2 from J; bases not matched to a gene: 5. The CDR3 extends over 16 amino acids. Germline lookup yields CDR1 LGHDT and CDR2 YNNKEL (reference sequence). DNA for the CDR3: TGTGCCAGCAGCGAAAGACTAGCGGGAACCTACAATGAGCAGTTCTTC. Its protein is CASSERLAGTYNEQFF.

The V call is TRBV25-1, the J call TRBJ2-7; 9 bases agree with TRBD2. After removal of 6 bases from V and 3 bases from J, the junction contained 3 bases not matched to a gene. This CDR3 region has 13 residues. CDR1 is MGHDK and CDR2 is SYGVNS in the germline V gene. The CDR3 coding sequence is TGTGCCAGCAGCCCTAGCGGGGACTACGAGCAGTACTTC. Encoded protein: CASSPSGDYEQYF.

The chain joins TRBV7-2 to TRBJ1-1, with a tentative D call TRBD1 (6 bases). The CDR3 sequence is 15 residues long. Trimming stripped 1 base from V and 4 bases from J, with 13 bases between. Germline V gene data show CDR1 as SGHTA and CDR2 as FQGNSA. The CDR3: CASSLDPQGITEAFF. The DNA for the CDR3 is TGTGCCAGCAGCTTAGACCCACAGGGAATCACTGAAGCTTTCTTT.